Below, one T cell receptor (beta chain) is given with its context. This sample is drawn from a study of blood T cell repertoires in COVID-19. Assay: immunoSEQ multiplex PCR; the TCRdb copy retains only in-frame clones and omits some. The sample contains roughly 410,000 clones, around 87% of which appear only once. This clonotype was obtained from a woman in her sixties with COVID-19, enrolled during active disease. What was sequenced was peripheral blood.

This CDR3 reads CASGLRGGGETQYF. CDR3 DNA sequence: TGTGCTAGTGGTTTGAGGGGTGGGGGGGAGACCCAGTACTTC. This chain links TRBV12-5 with TRBJ2-5, with D possibly TRBD2 on 6 matching bases. The CDR3 is made up of 14 amino acids. With 2 bases removed from V and 5 bases from J, the gap between germline ends came to 12 bases. Germline assignment: CDR1 LGHNT and CDR2 FRNRAP.